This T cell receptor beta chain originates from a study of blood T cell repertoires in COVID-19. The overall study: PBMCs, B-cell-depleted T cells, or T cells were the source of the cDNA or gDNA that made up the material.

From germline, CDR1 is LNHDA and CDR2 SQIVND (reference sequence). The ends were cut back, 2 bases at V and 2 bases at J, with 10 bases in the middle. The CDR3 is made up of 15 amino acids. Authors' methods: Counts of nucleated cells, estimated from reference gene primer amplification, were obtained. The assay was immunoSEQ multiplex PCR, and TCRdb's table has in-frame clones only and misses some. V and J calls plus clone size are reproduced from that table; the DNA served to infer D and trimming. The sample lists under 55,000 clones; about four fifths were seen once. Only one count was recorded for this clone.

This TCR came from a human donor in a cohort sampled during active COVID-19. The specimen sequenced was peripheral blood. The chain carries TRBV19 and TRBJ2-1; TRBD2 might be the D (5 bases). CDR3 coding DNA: TGTGCCAGTAGTATAAATAGCGTAACCTACAATGAGCAGTTCTTC. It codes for CASSINSVTYNEQFF. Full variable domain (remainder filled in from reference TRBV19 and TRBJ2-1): DGGITQSPKYLFRKEGQNVTLSCEQNLNHDAMYWYRQDPGQGLRLIYYSQIVNDFQKGDIAEGYSVSREKKESFPLTVTSAQKNPTAFYLCASSINSVTYNEQFFGPGTRLTVL.